Detailed here is one T cell receptor (beta chain). This record belongs to a study of blood T cell repertoires in COVID-19. Looking at the study overall: Whether acute or convalescent, the COVID-19 samples came from the United States, Italy and Spain. In each case, the material was cDNA or gDNA derived from T cells, B-cell-depleted T cells, or PBMCs.

V lost 1 base to trimming and J lost 6 bases, with 13 bases between them. The germline gives CDR1 SGHRS, CDR2 YFSETQ. The CDR3 totals 14 residues. In the original processing: Reference gene primer amplification yielded estimated nucleated cell counts. Repertoires were generated with immunoSEQ multiplex PCR, while TCRdb's copy carries only in-frame clones and drops some. V and J calls and clone size are as listed in that table; D and trimming were resolved from the DNA. The table lists about 50,000 clones, 79% of them singletons. The sequenced sample consisted of peripheral blood. The chain uses TRBV5-1 and TRBJ1-2; no clear D gene. The TCR sequence derives from a man between 65 and 80 years old with acute or convalescent COVID-19. As DNA, the CDR3 is TGCGCCAGCAGCTTGACAGATATACCGCATGGCTACACCTTC. Translation gives CASSLTDIPHGYTF.